Here is one TCR beta chain with its context. The antigen remains unidentified. This specimen includes other DNA sequences encoding the same CDR3. This entry belongs to a study of cytomegalovirus exposure and HLA in healthy donors. Study-wide results and limits: Most TCR sequences were seen very rarely across donors, but some public TCRs occurred in many.

The data were produced by immunoSEQ multiplex PCR, yet TCRdb's version contains in-frame clones alone and is incomplete. The sample records 95,000 to 120,000 clones, roughly 88% being singletons. Per germline, CDR1 LNHDA and CDR2 SQIVND (reference sequence). The CDR3 totals 14 residues. Germline trimming cut 3 bases from V and 1 base from J; bases unmatched to any gene: 1. The chain joins TRBV19 to TRBJ2-7; 9 nucleotides align to TRBD1. The receptor comes from a woman aged 18-29 years in good health and CMV-seronegative. The sequenced material came from PBMCs. The CDR3 loop reads CASSMGTGSYEQYF. For the CDR3, the DNA is TGTGCCAGTAGTATGGGGACAGGGTCCTACGAGCAGTACTTC.